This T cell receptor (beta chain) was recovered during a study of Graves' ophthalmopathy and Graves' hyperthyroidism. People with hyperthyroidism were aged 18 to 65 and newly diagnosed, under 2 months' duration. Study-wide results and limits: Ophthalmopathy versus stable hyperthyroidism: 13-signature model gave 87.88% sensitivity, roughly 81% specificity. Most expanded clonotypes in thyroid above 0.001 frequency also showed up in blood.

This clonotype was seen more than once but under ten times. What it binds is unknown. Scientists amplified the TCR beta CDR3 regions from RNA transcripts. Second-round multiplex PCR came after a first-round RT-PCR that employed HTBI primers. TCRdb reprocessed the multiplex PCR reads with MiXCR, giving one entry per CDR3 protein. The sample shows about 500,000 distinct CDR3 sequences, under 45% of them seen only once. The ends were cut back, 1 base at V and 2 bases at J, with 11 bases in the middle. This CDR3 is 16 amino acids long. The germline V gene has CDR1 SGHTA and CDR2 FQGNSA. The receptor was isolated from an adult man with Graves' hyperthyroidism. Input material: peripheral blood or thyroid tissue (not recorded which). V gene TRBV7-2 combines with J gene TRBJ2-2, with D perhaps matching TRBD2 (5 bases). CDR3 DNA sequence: TGTGCCAGCAGCTTAGAGTGGACTTTTAACACCGGGGAGCTGTTTTTT. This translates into CASSLEWTFNTGELFF.